This T cell receptor beta chain was recovered during a study of OX40 agonist ivuxolimab in advanced cancers. Background on the study: Every 2 weeks, patients got intravenous ivuxolimab at one of six dose levels (0.01-10 mg/kg). Three patients got partial responses; one had hepatocellular carcinoma and two had cutaneous melanoma. Study-level points and caveats: Fewer expanded clones were found on average in CD4+ than in CD8+ T cells. Among the lowest peripheral clonal expansion occurred in 0.1-3.0 mg/kg partial responders.

The protocol was immunoSEQ multiplex PCR, while the TCRdb copy is restricted to in-frame clones and leaves out a portion. The table lists around 70,000 clones, 82% of them singletons. This clone was counted a few times. Its target is not known. This sample includes further DNA sequences coding for the same CDR3. From germline, CDR1 is LGHNA and CDR2 YNFKEQ. The CDR3 is 14 residues long. V was cut by 0 bases and J by 6 bases, with 9 bases left in between. The sequencing used CD4+ or CD8+ T cells sorted from blood, collected in a trial of the OX40 agonist ivuxolimab. This chain connects TRBV4-2 to TRBJ1-5; D might be TRBD1 (5 bases). The source of this sequence is an adult with an advanced solid tumor such as melanoma, head and neck, liver or kidney cancer. CDR3 sequence (DNA): TGTGCCAGCAGCCAAGACTGGGGGAGTCAGCCCCAGCATTTT. Translated: CASSQDWGSQPQHF.